These 15 T cell receptor beta chains share one sample of origin, sequenced in a study of CD4 T cells in relation to SARS-CoV-2 and coronaviruses. Which antigens these TCRs recognize remains unknown. Only in-frame clones appear in the TCRdb table, and some are missing; sequencing was by immunoSEQ multiplex PCR. The sample shows some 29,000 clones, about 80% of them seen only once. The unexposed donors gave CD4+ T cells in about 2011-2018, prior to COVID-19. CD4+ T cells were isolated from the cells after around 10 days of culture. Sequenced material: CD4+ T cells from PBMCs, cultured in vitro. The receptor source for this set is a human donor in good health.

The chain joins TRBV7-8 to TRBJ1-3, with D possibly TRBD1 on 5 matching bases. Trimming took 4 bases from V and 4 from J, leaving 11 bases between them. Germline V gene sequence: CDR1 SGHVS, CDR2 FQNEAQ. The CDR3 loop spans 14 amino acids. CDR3 DNA sequence: TGTGCCAGCAGCTCGGCAGGGATCGGAAACACCATATATTTT. Translating gives CASSSAGIGNTIYF.

This clone has only one observation. The rearrangement joins TRBV7-2 to TRBJ2-7; 7 nucleotides agree with TRBD2. Unmatched junction bases numbered 9, after V lost 5 bases and J lost 2 bases. The CDR3 runs to 15 residues. From germline, CDR1 is SGHTA and CDR2 FQGNSA. For the CDR3, the DNA is TGTGCCAGCAGCGCGTTGGGAGGGCCTCCCTACGAGCAGTACTTC. Encoded protein: CASSALGGPPYEQYF.

This sequence joins TRBV6-5 and TRBJ2-7, with D perhaps TRBD1 or TRBD2 (5 bases each). Trimming left V 7 bases short and J 2 bases short, with 15 bases between. Germline lookup yields CDR1 MNHEY and CDR2 SVGAGI. This CDR3 comprises 14 residues. CDR3 sequence reads: CASKASGDPYEQYF. DNA for the CDR3: TGTGCCAGCAAAGCCTCCGGGGACCCCTACGAGCAGTACTTC.

This chain uses TRBV6-2 or TRBV6-3 with TRBJ1-1; D is unresolved. V lost 5 bases to trimming and J lost 2 bases, with 9 bases between them. This CDR3 contains 13 residues. From germline, CDR1 is MNHEY and CDR2 SVGEGT. In DNA, the CDR3 is TGTGCCAGCAGTAAGACAAAAAACACTGAAGCTTTCTTT. Protein sequence: CASSKTKNTEAFF.

J is TRBJ2-7 and V is TRBV5-5; D remains unclear. The CDR3 loop spans 15 amino acids. V lost 4 bases, J lost 0 bases, and 14 bases lay in between. Germline loops: CDR1 SGHKS, CDR2 YYEKEE (reference sequence). The CDR3, as DNA: TGTGCCAGCAGCACGGGCCTGTTGAACTCCTACGAGCAGTACTTC. Residues: CASSTGLLNSYEQYF.

The chain combines TRBV18 with TRBJ1-5; D possibly corresponds to TRBD1 (6 bases). CDR3 size: 14 residues. In germline, CDR1 is KGHSH, CDR2 LQKENI. The V end was cut by 5 bases, the J end by 5 bases, with 13 bases between. The DNA for the CDR3 is TGTGCCAGCTCAGAGGGGGGGGAGTATCAGCCCCAGCATTTT. Its translation: CASSEGGEYQPQHF.

This CDR3 reads CASSLSGYSNQPQHF. The CDR3 DNA sequence: TGTGCCAGCAGCTTATCAGGGTATAGCAATCAGCCCCAGCATTTT. The gene calls are TRBV7-8 and TRBJ1-5; possible D gene TRBD1, 5 bases. The V and J ends lost 2 bases and 0 bases respectively, with 8 bases between them. CDR1 is SGHVS, CDR2 FQNEAQ, per germline. The length of the CDR3 is 15 residues. The whole variable domain, filled in from reference TRBV7-8 and TRBJ1-5, reads GAGVSQSPRYKVAKRGQDVALRCDPISGHVSLFWYQQALGQGPEFLTYFQNEAQLDKSGLPSDRFFAERPEGSVSTLKIQRTQQEDSAVYLCASSLSGYSNQPQHFGDGTRLSIL.

This clone was seen once. The chain employs TRBV7-9 and TRBJ1-4; 7 positions agree with TRBD1. CDR3 size: 14 residues. After removal of 4 bases from V and 3 bases from J, the junction contained 2 bases not matched to a gene. CDR1 is SEHNR and CDR2 is FQNEAQ in the germline V gene (reference sequence). The DNA for the CDR3 is TGTGCCAGCAGCTACAGGGGTTCTAATGAAAAACTGTTTTTT. This encodes CASSYRGSNEKLFF.

The rearrangement uses TRBV7-2 and TRBJ1-2; D is ambiguous. Germline V gene lookup returns CDR1 SGHTA and CDR2 FQGNSA. The V and J ends lost 5 bases and 0 bases respectively, with 10 bases between them. The CDR3 spans 14 residues. CDR3 amino acids: CASSGVKANYGYTF. CDR3 bases: TGTGCCAGCAGCGGCGTCAAAGCTAACTATGGCTACACCTTC.

The chain links TRBV20-1 to TRBJ2-7; D possibly uses TRBD1 or TRBD2 (5 bases each). CDR1 is DFQATT and CDR2 is SNEGSKA in the germline V gene (reference sequence). V lost 3 bases and J 5 bases, leaving 11 bases between the germline ends. There are 12 residues in the CDR3. The CDR3 here is CSASGGRDEQYF. For the CDR3, the DNA is TGCAGTGCTAGTGGGGGTCGCGACGAGCAGTACTTC.

The chain couples TRBV5-5 to TRBJ2-1, with D unclear. V was cut by 0 bases and J by 0 bases, with 7 bases left in between. From germline, CDR1 is SGHKS and CDR2 YYEKEE (reference sequence). This CDR3 contains 15 residues. This CDR3 is CASSLEGSSYNEQFF. CDR3 coding DNA: TGTGCCAGCAGCTTGGAGGGAAGCTCCTACAATGAGCAGTTCTTC.

The chain recombines TRBV7-9 with TRBJ2-4; weak D call: TRBD2 (7 bases). CDR3 length equals 15 residues. Trimming cost V 1 base and J 10 bases, with 17 bases left between them. CDR1 and CDR2 (germline): SEHNR, FQNEAQ (reference sequence). The CDR3 sequence is CASSLGGGGPFIQYF. In nucleotides, the CDR3 is TGTGCCAGCAGCTTAGGAGGGGGGGGGCCTTTTATTCAGTACTTC.

The chain links TRBV11-2 to TRBJ1-5; D remains unclear. CDR3 size: 16 residues. Trimming left V 5 bases short and J 0 bases short, with 14 bases between. Germline V gene lookup returns CDR1 SGHAT and CDR2 FQNNGV. The CDR3 here is CASSPRASGSNQPQHF. The CDR3 nucleotides are TGTGCCAGCAGCCCTCGGGCGAGTGGTAGCAATCAGCCCCAGCATTTT.

The chain links TRBV27 to TRBJ1-2; D not resolved. The V and J ends lost 6 bases and 4 bases respectively, with 15 bases between them. Germline assignment: CDR1 MNHEY and CDR2 SMNVEV (reference sequence). The CDR3 consists of 14 residues. The CDR3 DNA reads TGTGCCAGCAGCCCCGGGGAGACCGTCTATGGCTACACCTTC. Translating it yields CASSPGETVYGYTF.

This clone was seen more than once but under ten times. V and J are TRBV3-1 (or the pseudogene TRBV3-2) and TRBJ2-6, with D unresolved. CDR1 LGHDT and CDR2 YNNKEL come from the germline V gene (reference sequence). The CDR3 covers 15 residues. V lost 2 bases to trimming and J lost 1 base, with 6 bases between them. CDR3 in DNA: TGTGCCAGCAGCCAATCCCTTTCTGGGGCCAACGTCCTGACTTTC. This encodes CASSQSLSGANVLTF.